The 28 T cell receptor beta chains below all came from one sample that was sequenced in a study. TCRdb processed the 5' RACE reads anew with MiXCR; each CDR3 protein has one entry. The sample lists 50,000 to 65,000 distinct CDR3 sequences; 25% to 35% were seen once. Specimen: tumor-infiltrating memory CD4+ T cells sorted from the breast tumor. Subset noted: memory CD4+ T cells, CD4+CD45RO+CD25-. The receptors were gathered from a female donor with breast cancer.

The rearrangement uses TRBV6-2 or TRBV6-3 and TRBJ1-1; D ambiguous. CDR3 length equals 16 residues. The ends were cut back, 0 bases at V and 1 base at J, with 12 bases in the middle. Germline V CDR1 and CDR2: MNHEY, SVGEGT. In DNA, the CDR3 is TGTGCCAGCAGTTACTCGGGTCCAGGTACGAACACTGAAGCTTTCTTT. It yields the protein CASSYSGPGTNTEAFF.

This clonotype appeared a few times. This chain joins TRBV5-5 and TRBJ2-7, with a tentative D call TRBD2 (5 bases). V shed 4 bases and J shed 2 bases, with 16 bases lying between them. This CDR3 comprises 15 residues. Germline V gene sequence: CDR1 SGHKS, CDR2 YYEKEE (reference sequence). The CDR3 spells CASSKATTAAYEQYF. In nucleotides, the CDR3 is TGTGCCAGCAGCAAAGCGACTACCGCTGCCTACGAGCAGTACTTC.

By share of the sample, this clonotype is medium-sized (0.01 to 0.1%). The chain combines TRBV5-1 with TRBJ2-3; either TRBD1 or TRBD2 may fit D (5 bases each). Trimming shortened V by 4 bases and J by 2 bases, and 11 bases separated the two germline ends. Germline CDR1 is SGHRS and CDR2 is YFSETQ. The CDR3 contains 14 residues. The CDR3 DNA is TGCGCCAGCAGCCGGGACCAAGCCACAGATACGCAGTATTTT. As protein: CASSRDQATDTQYF.

This clonotype was detected only a few times. The J gene is TRBJ1-4, the V gene TRBV5-6, with 8 bases fitting TRBD1. The CDR3 is 14 residues long. J gave up 6 bases and V 3 bases, and 4 bases lay outside the gene matches. Germline CDR1 reads SGHDT; CDR2 reads YYEEEE. CDR3 bases: TGTGCCAGCAGCTCCACAGGGGGGGATGAAAAACTGTTTTTT. It codes for CASSSTGGDEKLFF.

This clonotype has just a few counts. V gene TRBV7-3 combines with J gene TRBJ2-2; 7 nucleotides align to TRBD1. The CDR3 loop spans 15 amino acids. The germline V gene has CDR1 SGHTA and CDR2 FQGTGA. The V segment lost 5 bases and the J segment 5 bases; nucleotides outside the gene matches: 8. The chain's CDR3 is CASSASVRGTGELFF. For the CDR3, the DNA is TGTGCCAGCAGCGCGTCCGTCAGGGGGACCGGGGAGCTGTTTTTT.

The V call is TRBV18, the J call TRBJ2-1; D is undetermined. This CDR3 has 13 amino acids. CDR1 is KGHSH and CDR2 is LQKENI in the germline V gene. V dropped 1 base and J dropped 5 bases, with 6 bases sitting between them. CDR3 sequence: CASSPLSDNEQFF. In DNA, the CDR3 is TGTGCCAGCTCACCACTGAGCGACAATGAGCAGTTCTTC.

About this clonotype itself: One end of the junction varies from germline; a read error may be responsible. This chain connects TRBV13 to TRBJ2-6, with D possibly TRBD1 on 5 matching bases. CDR1 PRHDT and CDR2 FYEKMQ come from the germline V gene (reference sequence). CDR3 length equals 15 residues. CDR3 sequence: CASSSQGSGANALTF. The CDR3 DNA is TGTGCCAGCAGCTCCCAGGGATCTGGGGCCAACGCCCTGACTTTC.

The chain recombines TRBV7-9 with TRBJ2-1; TRBD2 aligns across 12 bases. The CDR3 has 17 residues. From germline, CDR1 is SEHNR and CDR2 FQNEAQ (reference sequence). Unmatched junction bases numbered 7, after V lost 5 bases and J lost 2 bases. This CDR3 is CASSPRLAGDAYNEQFF. DNA of the CDR3: TGTGCCAGCAGCCCGAGACTAGCGGGAGACGCCTACAATGAGCAGTTCTTC.

By sample fraction, this clonotype is medium-sized. The chain recombines TRBV4-3 with TRBJ1-2, with 7 bases matching TRBD1. From germline, CDR1 is LGHNA and CDR2 YSLEER. CDR3 size: 13 residues. Trimming removed 2 bases from V and 8 bases from J; junction bases left unmatched: 5. CDR3 nucleotides: TGCGCCAGCAGCCAACGGGACAGTCGGGGCTACACCTTC. It translates to CASSQRDSRGYTF.

The chain is built from TRBV21-1 and TRBJ2-5; the table's D call of TRBD1 was not tested on the DNA. TRBV21-1 is assigned pseudogene status. CDR3 length equals 16 residues. CDR3 loop: CASTPDRVPRGETQYF. CDR3 coding DNA: TGTGCCAGCACTCCAGACAGGGTGCCCCGGGGAGAGACCCAGTACTTC.

This chain joins TRBV20-1 and TRBJ2-5; unclear D gene. The V end lost 6 bases, the J end lost 0 bases, and 5 bases lay between the germline ends. The CDR3 contains 11 residues. Germline values: CDR1 DFQATT, CDR2 SNEGSKA (reference sequence). The CDR3 region has the DNA TGCAGTGCACAGCACCAAGAGACCCAGTACTTC. This encodes CSAQHQETQYF.

The rearrangement links TRBV5-1 to TRBJ1-2; 10 bases are a match to TRBD1. Germline CDR1 and CDR2: SGHRS and YFSETQ. Trimming cost V 4 bases and J 1 base; bases outside gene matches: 4. This CDR3 spans 15 amino acids. The CDR3 nucleotides are TGCGCCAGCAGCACAGGGACAGGGGTTAACTATGGCTACACCTTC. It encodes CASSTGTGVNYGYTF.

This clonotype turned up a few times. The V call is TRBV12-3 or TRBV12-4, the J call TRBJ2-7; TRBD1 matches 8 bases. Losses at the gene ends were 5 bases for V and 4 bases for J; bases not matched to a gene: 7. CDR3 length: 14 amino acids. The CDR3 loop is CASSPGGVRYEQYF. The CDR3 DNA reads as TGTGCCAGCAGTCCAGGGGGCGTTCGATACGAGCAGTACTTC.

This chain links TRBV7-2 with TRBJ2-3; possible D gene TRBD1, 5 bases. CDR3 length: 14 residues. The germline V gene encodes CDR1 SGHTA and CDR2 FQGNSA. V dropped 7 bases and J dropped 6 bases, with 17 bases sitting between them. CDR3 region: CASKRQTLGDTQYF. Here the CDR3 DNA reads TGTGCCAGCAAGCGACAGACCCTTGGGGATACGCAGTATTTT.

The CDR3: CSARDQGEAFF. In nucleotides, the CDR3 is TGCAGTGCTAGAGATCAAGGGGAAGCTTTCTTT. The J gene is TRBJ1-1, the V gene TRBV20-1, with D unresolved. Germline CDR1 DFQATT, CDR2 SNEGSKA (reference sequence). Trimming removed 0 bases from V and 8 bases from J, with 7 bases in between. The CDR3 covers 11 residues.

This clonotype was observed a few times. V gene TRBV7-2 combines with J gene TRBJ1-1, with D possibly TRBD1 on 5 matching bases. Germline loops: CDR1 SGHTA, CDR2 FQGNSA. CDR3 size: 14 residues. V lost 6 bases and J 0 bases, leaving 11 bases between the germline ends. The CDR3 protein is CASSYGGLNTEAFF. The CDR3 bases are TGTGCCAGCAGTTACGGGGGACTGAACACTGAAGCTTTCTTT.

The table lists this clonotype with a few counts. This sequence joins TRBV24-1 and TRBJ2-7; D may match TRBD1 or TRBD2 (7 bases each). The CDR3 has 13 residues. Germline CDR1 KGHDR, CDR2 SFDVKD. Trimming removed 4 bases at V and 7 bases at J, with 13 bases between. CDR3: CATSENRGGEQYF. As DNA, the CDR3 is TGTGCCACCAGTGAGAACAGGGGAGGGGAGCAGTACTTC.

This clonotype was seen a few times. V gene TRBV7-2 combines with J gene TRBJ2-1, with D possibly matching TRBD2 (5 bases). Germline V gene sequence: CDR1 SGHTA, CDR2 FQGNSA. Trimming removed 4 bases from V and 9 bases from J, with 19 bases in between. CDR3 length: 15 residues. In nucleotides, the CDR3 is TGTGCCAGCAGCTCAGGCCAGCGTGGACTGGGTGAGCAGTTCTTC. Translated, it gives CASSSGQRGLGEQFF.

As for this clonotype: A junction end diverges from the germline sequence, so it may reflect a read error. The V call is TRBV6-5, the J call TRBJ2-5; 13 positions match TRBD2. CDR1 is MNHEY, CDR2 SVGAGI, per germline. The CDR3 spans 16 residues. The CDR3 sequence is CASGYGLAGVGETQYF. The CDR3 DNA follows: TGTGCCAGCGGTTACGGACTAGCGGGAGTGGGAGAGACCCAGTACTTC.

Turning to this clonotype: The junction and the germline gene differ at one end; a read error may be behind it. The chain recombines TRBV9 with TRBJ2-7; no clear D gene. Germline V gene lookup returns CDR1 SGDLS and CDR2 YYNGEE. The CDR3 sequence is 15 residues long. The CDR3 here is CACSVFSEHSDEQYF. CDR3 bases: TGTGCCTGCAGCGTTTTCTCGGAGCATTCGGACGAGCAGTACTTC. Combining the CDR3 with reference TRBV9 and TRBJ2-7 gives the whole variable domain DSGVTQTPKHLITATGQRVTLRCSPRSGDLSVYWYQQSLDQGLQFLIQYYNGEERAKGNILERFSAQQFPDLHSELNLSSLELGDSALYFCACSVFSEHSDEQYFGPGTRLTVT.

This clonotype was recorded many times. The gene calls are TRBV7-2 and TRBJ1-1; D remains unclear. Trimming removed 4 bases from V and 0 bases from J, with 6 bases in between. This CDR3 spans 13 amino acids. CDR1 is SGHTA, CDR2 FQGNSA, per germline. This CDR3 reads CASSSYLNTEAFF. CDR3 nucleotides: TGTGCCAGCAGCTCGTACCTGAACACTGAAGCTTTCTTT. Variable domain in full (rest from reference TRBV7-2 and TRBJ1-1): GAGVSQSPSNKVTEKGKDVELRCDPISGHTALYWYRQSLGQGLEFLIYFQGNSAPDKSGLPSDRFSAERTGGSVSTLTIQRTQQEDSAVYLCASSSYLNTEAFFGQGTRLTVV.

Of note for this clonotype: Just one base apart from a much larger clone, this may be a read error. The rearrangement links TRBV5-1 to TRBJ2-2, with 9 bases fitting TRBD2. The length of the CDR3 is 16 residues. From germline, CDR1 is SGHRS and CDR2 YFSETQ. CDR3 in DNA: TGCGCCAGCAGCTCGATAGCGGGAGTGAGAACCGGGGAGCTGTCTTTT. It yields the protein CASSSIAGVRTGELSF.

The chain combines TRBV7-9 with TRBJ2-3, with D unclear. The CDR3 runs to 14 residues. V was shortened by 7 bases and J by 1 base, with 12 bases between the two germline ends. The germline CDR1 and CDR2 sequences are SEHNR and FQNEAQ (reference sequence). In DNA, the CDR3 is TGTGCCAGCACCAAAGATAGGGGCACAGATACGCAGTATTTT. Its translation: CASTKDRGTDTQYF.

V usage is TRBV11-2 and J usage is TRBJ2-1, with TRBD2 as a possible D gene (5 bases). Germline CDR1 reads SGHAT; CDR2 reads FQNNGV. This CDR3 has 16 amino acids. Between the trimmed V and J ends, which lost 5 bases and 0 bases, there was a span of 14 bases. The CDR3 reads CASSPLGGYSYNEQFF. CDR3 in DNA: TGTGCCAGCAGCCCCCTCGGCGGGTACTCCTACAATGAGCAGTTCTTC.

The chain uses TRBV6-1 and TRBJ1-4; D is uncertain. Trimming took 2 bases from V and 7 from J, leaving 14 bases between them. The germline V gene has CDR1 MNHNS and CDR2 SASEGT. The CDR3 totals 15 residues. Here the CDR3 reads CASSESWHRGEKLFF. The CDR3 DNA reads as TGTGCCAGCAGTGAATCGTGGCACCGTGGTGAAAAACTGTTTTTT.

The chain carries TRBV12-3 or TRBV12-4 and TRBJ2-1; D gene ambiguous. The CDR3 runs 14 residues. Trimming took off 5 bases at V and 7 bases at J, with 15 bases between the two ends. The CDR3 loop reads CASSPPGRYNEQFF. The CDR3 DNA follows: TGTGCCAGCAGTCCCCCCGGCAGGTATAATGAGCAGTTCTTC.

J is TRBJ1-2 and V is TRBV10-3; TRBD1 is a possible D gene (5 bases). Per the germline V gene, CDR1 is ENHRY and CDR2 is SYGVKD. This CDR3 has 12 residues. The V end lost 11 bases, the J end lost 4 bases, and 14 bases lay between the germline ends. CDR3 amino acids: CASTENFYGYTF. The CDR3 DNA follows: TGTGCCTCGACAGAGAACTTCTATGGCTACACCTTC.

This clonotype was recorded a few times. The V and J genes are TRBV20-1 and TRBJ1-1; no firm D call. V lost 6 bases to trimming and J lost 2 bases, with 13 bases between them. Germline V gene sequence: CDR1 DFQATT, CDR2 SNEGSKA (reference sequence). CDR3 length: 13 amino acids. The CDR3 DNA follows: TGCAGTGCCCTGACTACGCTCAACACTGAAGCTTTCTTT. As protein: CSALTTLNTEAFF.